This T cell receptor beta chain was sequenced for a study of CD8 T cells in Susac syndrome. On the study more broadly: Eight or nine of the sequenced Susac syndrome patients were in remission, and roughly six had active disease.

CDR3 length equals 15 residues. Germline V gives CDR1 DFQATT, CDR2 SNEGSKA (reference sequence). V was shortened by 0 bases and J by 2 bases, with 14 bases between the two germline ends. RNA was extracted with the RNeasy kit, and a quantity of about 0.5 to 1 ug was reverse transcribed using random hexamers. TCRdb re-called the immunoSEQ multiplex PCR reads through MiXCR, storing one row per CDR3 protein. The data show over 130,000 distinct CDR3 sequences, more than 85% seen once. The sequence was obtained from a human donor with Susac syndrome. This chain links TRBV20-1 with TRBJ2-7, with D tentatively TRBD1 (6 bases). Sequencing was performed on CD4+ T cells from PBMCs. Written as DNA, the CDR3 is TGCAGTGCTAGAGAGCGCAGGGGACCGCCCTACGAGCAGTACTTC. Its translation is CSARERRGPPYEQYF.